These 7 T cell receptor beta chains originate from one sample sequenced in a study of glioma-infiltrating T cells. The iRepertoire nested amplicon-rescue multiplex PCR amplified TCR alpha and beta CDR3s from RNA. TCRdb passed the multiplex PCR reads through MiXCR, listing each CDR3 protein once. The sample records 170,000 or so distinct CDR3 sequences, around 40% being singletons. Material for sequencing was glioma tissue, nonneoplastic brain tissue, or PBMCs (not recorded which). These receptors originate from a human donor with low-grade glioma or glioblastoma, undergoing nonglioma brain surgery, or in good health (not recorded which).

This clonotype was observed a handful of times. The chain is built from TRBV12-3 or TRBV12-4 and TRBJ2-1, with TRBD2 identical over 8 bases. V lost 5 bases and J lost 6; bases outside the gene matches: 3. The length of the CDR3 is 13 residues. The CDR3 reads CASSVLAVNEQFF. CDR3 sequence (DNA): TGTGCCAGCAGTGTACTAGCGGTCAATGAGCAGTTCTTC.

This clonotype was seen many times. J is TRBJ2-1 and V is TRBV20-1; D possibly corresponds to TRBD1 (6 bases). V lost 5 bases and J lost 10, with 18 bases in between. The CDR3 covers 13 residues. The germline CDR1 and CDR2 sequences are DFQATT and SNEGSKA (reference sequence). CDR3 region: CSASRDNFYEQFF. The DNA for the CDR3 is TGCAGTGCTTCACGGGACAATTTTTACGAGCAGTTCTTC.

The gene calls are TRBV4-1 and TRBJ2-5; D not certain. The CDR3 runs 13 residues. V lost 4 bases, J lost 13 bases, and 19 bases lay in between. In germline, CDR1 is MGHRA, CDR2 YSYEKL. The CDR3 reads CASSRLTQESRYF. The CDR3 region has the DNA TGCGCCAGCAGCCGACTGACTCAAGAGAGCCGGTACTTC.

V gene TRBV2 combines with J gene TRBJ2-2; 7 bases line up with TRBD2. After removal of 8 bases from V and 4 bases from J, the junction contained 4 bases not matched to a gene. Germline CDR1 and CDR2: SNHLY and FYNNEI. The CDR3 runs to 13 residues. CDR3 protein: CASGREVTGELFF. The CDR3 DNA reads TGTGCCAGCGGGAGGGAGGTCACCGGGGAGCTGTTTTTT. Filled out from reference TRBV2 and TRBJ2-2, the complete variable domain reads EPEVTQTPSHQVTQMGQEVILRCVPISNHLYFYWYRQILGQKVEFLVSFYNNEISEKSEIFDDQFSVERPDGSNFTLKIRSTKLEDSAMYFCASGREVTGELFFGEGSRLTVL.

V is TRBV20-1 and J is TRBJ2-3; D tentatively fits TRBD1 or TRBD2 (6 bases each). V was cut by 5 bases and J by 4 bases, with 25 bases left in between. The CDR3 runs 17 residues. Germline V gene sequence: CDR1 DFQATT, CDR2 SNEGSKA (reference sequence). CDR3 DNA: TGCAGTGCTGGCGACGACGGAACGGGGGCACCGGCAGATACGCAGTATTTT. Protein: CSAGDDGTGAPADTQYF.

At least ten counts were recorded for this clonotype. The rearrangement joins TRBV27 to TRBJ1-5; D not certain. The CDR3 contains 11 residues. Germline-derived CDR1 and CDR2 are MNHEY and SMNVEV (reference sequence). Trimming removed 8 bases from V and 10 bases from J, with 12 bases in between. CDR3 amino acids: CASGPAKPQHF. The DNA for the CDR3 is TGTGCCAGCGGCCCCGCCAAACCCCAGCATTTT.

This clonotype was seen repeatedly, ten times or more. The chain links TRBV2 to TRBJ1-1; TRBD1 might be the D (6 bases). With 3 bases removed from V and 4 bases from J, the gap between germline ends came to 12 bases. The CDR3 runs 14 residues. Germline V lookup: CDR1 SNHLY, CDR2 FYNNEI. The CDR3 DNA reads TGTGCCAGCAGTGATGGAAGGGGGGGCACTGAAGCTTTCTTT. This translates into CASSDGRGGTEAFF.